This T cell receptor beta chain originates from a study of cytomegalovirus exposure and HLA in healthy donors. Use of 60 Vbeta and 13 Jbeta primers characterized the PCR. Authors' processing steps: In a later analysis, the count reached approximately 80 million unique TCR beta chains, with around 10 million shared. Measured with immunoSEQ multiplex PCR; TCRdb has only the in-frame clones, and not every one. V and J calls and clone size follow that table, whereas D and trimming were derived from the DNA. Among roughly 110,000 clones listed, about two thirds were seen once. In its sample, this clone was seen a few times. The specimen was PBMCs. The sequence was collected from a female donor in good health and CMV-seronegative.

CDR3 bases: TGTGCCAGCAGGGCCGGGGGAGATACGCAGTATTTT. Protein product: CASRAGGDTQYF. This chain joins TRBV21-1 and TRBJ2-3; TRBD2 was called by the table and not checked on the DNA. TRBV21-1 corresponds to a pseudogene. This CDR3 is 12 amino acids long.